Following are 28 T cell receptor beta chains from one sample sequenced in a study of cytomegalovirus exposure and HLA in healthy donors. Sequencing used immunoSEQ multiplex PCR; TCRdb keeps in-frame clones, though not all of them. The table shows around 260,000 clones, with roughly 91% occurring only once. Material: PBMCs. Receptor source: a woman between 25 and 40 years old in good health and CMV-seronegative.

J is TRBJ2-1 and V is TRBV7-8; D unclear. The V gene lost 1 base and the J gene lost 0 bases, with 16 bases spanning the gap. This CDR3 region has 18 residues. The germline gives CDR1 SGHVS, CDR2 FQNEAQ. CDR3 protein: CASSLGIPIPSSYNEQFF. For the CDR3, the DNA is TGTGCCAGCAGCTTAGGTATTCCAATCCCTAGCTCCTACAATGAGCAGTTCTTC.

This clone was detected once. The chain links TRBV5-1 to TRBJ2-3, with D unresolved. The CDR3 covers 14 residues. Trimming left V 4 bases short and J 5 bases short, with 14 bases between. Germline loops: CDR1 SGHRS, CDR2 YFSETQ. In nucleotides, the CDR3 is TGCGCCAGCAGCCAAGAGGACGGCCGAGATACGCAGTATTTT. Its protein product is CASSQEDGRDTQYF.

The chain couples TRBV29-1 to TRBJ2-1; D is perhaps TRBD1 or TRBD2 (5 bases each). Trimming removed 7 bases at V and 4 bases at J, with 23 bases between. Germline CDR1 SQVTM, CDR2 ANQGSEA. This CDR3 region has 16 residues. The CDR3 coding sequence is TGCAGCGCACTAGTCCCTCCCCGGACACCTTACAATGAGCAGTTCTTC. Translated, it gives CSALVPPRTPYNEQFF.

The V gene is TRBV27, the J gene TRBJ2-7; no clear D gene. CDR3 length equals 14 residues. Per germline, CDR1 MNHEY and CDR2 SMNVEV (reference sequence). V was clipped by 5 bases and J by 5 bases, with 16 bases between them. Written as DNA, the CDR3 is TGTGCCAGCAGTGGGTTGAGTTCCGTTGACGAGCAGTACTTC. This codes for CASSGLSSVDEQYF.

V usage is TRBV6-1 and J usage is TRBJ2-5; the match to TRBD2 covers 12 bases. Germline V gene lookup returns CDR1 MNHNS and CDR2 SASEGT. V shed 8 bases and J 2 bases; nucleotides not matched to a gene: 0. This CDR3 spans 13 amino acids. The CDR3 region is CASGLAGQETQYF. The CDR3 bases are TGTGCCAGCGGACTAGCGGGGCAAGAGACCCAGTACTTC.

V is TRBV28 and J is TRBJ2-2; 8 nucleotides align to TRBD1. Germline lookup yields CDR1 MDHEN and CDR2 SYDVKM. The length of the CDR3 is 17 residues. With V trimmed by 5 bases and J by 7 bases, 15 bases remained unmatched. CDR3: CASSPPPGQGKVGELFF. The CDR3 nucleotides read TGTGCCAGCAGTCCCCCTCCCGGACAGGGCAAGGTCGGGGAGCTGTTTTTT.

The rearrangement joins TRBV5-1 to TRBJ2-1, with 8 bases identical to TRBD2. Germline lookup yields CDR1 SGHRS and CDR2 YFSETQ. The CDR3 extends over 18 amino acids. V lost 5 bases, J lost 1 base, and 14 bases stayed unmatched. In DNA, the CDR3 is TGCGCCAGCAGTTTCCTAATCTGGCGGGAGGATTCCTACAATGAGCAGTTCTTC. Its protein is CASSFLIWREDSYNEQFF.

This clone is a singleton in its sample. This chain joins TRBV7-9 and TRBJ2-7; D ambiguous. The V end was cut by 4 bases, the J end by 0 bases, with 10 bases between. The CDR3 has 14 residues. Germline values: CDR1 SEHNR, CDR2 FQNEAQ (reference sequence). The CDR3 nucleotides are TGTGCCAGCAGCTCCCTAGGGATCTCCTACGAGCAGTACTTC. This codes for CASSSLGISYEQYF.

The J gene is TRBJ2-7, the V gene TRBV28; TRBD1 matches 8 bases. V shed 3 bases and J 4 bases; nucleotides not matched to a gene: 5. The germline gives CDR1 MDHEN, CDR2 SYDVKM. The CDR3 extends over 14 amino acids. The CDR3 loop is CASSLDRERYEQYF. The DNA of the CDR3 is TGTGCCAGCAGTTTGGACAGGGAAAGATACGAGCAGTACTTC.

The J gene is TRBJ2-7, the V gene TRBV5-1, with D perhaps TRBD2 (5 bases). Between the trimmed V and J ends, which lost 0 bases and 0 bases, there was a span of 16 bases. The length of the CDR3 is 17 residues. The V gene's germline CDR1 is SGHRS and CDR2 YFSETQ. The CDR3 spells CASSLGLTAAASYEQYF. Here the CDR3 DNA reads TGCGCCAGCAGCTTGGGCCTCACCGCAGCGGCCTCCTACGAGCAGTACTTC.

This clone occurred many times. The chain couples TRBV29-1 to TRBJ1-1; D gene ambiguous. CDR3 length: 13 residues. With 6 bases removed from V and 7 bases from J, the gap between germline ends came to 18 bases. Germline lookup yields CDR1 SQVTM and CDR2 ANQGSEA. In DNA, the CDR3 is TGCAGCGTGTCCGGGTCCCCAACGGGTGAAGCTTTCTTT. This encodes CSVSGSPTGEAFF.

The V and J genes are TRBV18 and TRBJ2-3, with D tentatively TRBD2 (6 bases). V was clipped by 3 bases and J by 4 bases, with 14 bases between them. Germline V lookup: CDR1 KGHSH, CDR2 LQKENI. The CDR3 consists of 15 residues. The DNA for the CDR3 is TGTGCCAGCTCACCGGGGCAGGGAGGTTCAGATACGCAGTATTTT. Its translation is CASSPGQGGSDTQYF.

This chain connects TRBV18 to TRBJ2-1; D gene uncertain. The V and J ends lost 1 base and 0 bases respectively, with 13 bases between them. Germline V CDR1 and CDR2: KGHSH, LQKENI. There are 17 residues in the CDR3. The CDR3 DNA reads TGTGCCAGCTCACCACATCCCATGGTGGACTCCTACAATGAGCAGTTCTTC. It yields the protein CASSPHPMVDSYNEQFF.

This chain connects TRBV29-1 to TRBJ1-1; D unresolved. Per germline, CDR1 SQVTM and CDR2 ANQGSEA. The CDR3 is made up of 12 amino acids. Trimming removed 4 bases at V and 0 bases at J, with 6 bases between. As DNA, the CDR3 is TGCAGCGTTGTGGGAGTGAACACTGAAGCTTTCTTT. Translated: CSVVGVNTEAFF.

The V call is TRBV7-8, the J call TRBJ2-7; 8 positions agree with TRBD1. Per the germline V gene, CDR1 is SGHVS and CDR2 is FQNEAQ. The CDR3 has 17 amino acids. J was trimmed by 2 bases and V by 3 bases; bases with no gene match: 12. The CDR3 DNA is TGTGCCAGCAGCTTGAGCCTCGCCGGGACAGGACCCTACGAGCAGTACTTC. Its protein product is CASSLSLAGTGPYEQYF.

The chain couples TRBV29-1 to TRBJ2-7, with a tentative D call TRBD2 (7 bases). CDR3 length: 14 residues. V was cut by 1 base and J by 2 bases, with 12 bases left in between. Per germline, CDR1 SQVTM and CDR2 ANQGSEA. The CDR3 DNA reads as TGCAGCGTTGAAGGGGGAGGGGGTACCTACGAGCAGTACTTC. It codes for CSVEGGGGTYEQYF.

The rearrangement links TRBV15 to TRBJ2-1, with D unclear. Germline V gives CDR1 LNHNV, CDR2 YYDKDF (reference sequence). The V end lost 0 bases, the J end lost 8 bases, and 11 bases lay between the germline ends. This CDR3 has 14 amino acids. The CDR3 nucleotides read TGTGCCACCAGCAGAGATCGGGCAGTCCATGAGCAGTTCTTC. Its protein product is CATSRDRAVHEQFF.

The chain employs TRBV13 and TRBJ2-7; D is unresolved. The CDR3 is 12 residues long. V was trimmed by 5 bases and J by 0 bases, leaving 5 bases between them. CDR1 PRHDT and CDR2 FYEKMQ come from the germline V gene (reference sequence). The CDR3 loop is CASSLFSYEQYF. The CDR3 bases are TGTGCCAGCAGCCTTTTCTCCTACGAGCAGTACTTC.

The CDR3 loop is CASSLGGKYGYTF. Written as DNA, the CDR3 is TGTGCCAGCAGTTTAGGGGGCAAATATGGCTACACCTTC. The chain couples TRBV28 to TRBJ1-2; perhaps TRBD1 as D (6 bases). The CDR3 extends over 13 amino acids. Trimming removed 2 bases from V and 5 bases from J, with 9 bases in between. CDR1 MDHEN and CDR2 SYDVKM come from the germline V gene.

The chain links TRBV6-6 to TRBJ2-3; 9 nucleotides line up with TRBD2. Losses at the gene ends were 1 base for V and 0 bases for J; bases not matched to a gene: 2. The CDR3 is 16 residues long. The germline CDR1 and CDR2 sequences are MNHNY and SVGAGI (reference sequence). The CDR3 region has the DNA TGTGCCAGCAGTTACTACACTAGCGGGAGCACAGATACGCAGTATTTT. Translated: CASSYYTSGSTDTQYF.

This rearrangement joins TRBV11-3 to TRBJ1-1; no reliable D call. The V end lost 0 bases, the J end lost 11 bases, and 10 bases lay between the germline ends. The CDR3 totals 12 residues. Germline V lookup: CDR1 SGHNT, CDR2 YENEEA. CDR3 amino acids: CASSLDRRWAFF. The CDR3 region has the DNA TGTGCCAGCAGCTTAGATCGGAGGTGGGCTTTCTTT.

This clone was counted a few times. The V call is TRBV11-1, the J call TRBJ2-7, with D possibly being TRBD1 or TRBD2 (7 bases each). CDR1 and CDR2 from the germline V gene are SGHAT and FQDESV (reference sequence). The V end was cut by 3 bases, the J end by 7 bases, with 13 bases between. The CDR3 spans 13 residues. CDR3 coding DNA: TGTGCCAGCAGCTTGCGACAGGGAGGGGAGCAGTACTTC. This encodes CASSLRQGGEQYF.

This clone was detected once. CDR3 residues: CVRSLFGDRGQNIQYF. As DNA, the CDR3 is TGTGTCAGAAGCCTATTTGGGGACAGGGGTCAAAACATTCAGTACTTC. J is TRBJ2-4 and V is TRBV7-5; the D segment call TRBD1 is taken from the table without a DNA check. TRBV7-5 is labeled a pseudogene. This CDR3 is built from 16 residues.

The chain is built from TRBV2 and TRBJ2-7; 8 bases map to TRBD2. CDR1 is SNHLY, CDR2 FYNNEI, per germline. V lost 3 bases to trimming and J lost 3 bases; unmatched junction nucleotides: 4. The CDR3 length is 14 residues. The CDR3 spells CASSDKREYYEQYF. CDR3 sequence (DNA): TGTGCCAGCAGTGATAAGCGGGAGTACTACGAGCAGTACTTC.

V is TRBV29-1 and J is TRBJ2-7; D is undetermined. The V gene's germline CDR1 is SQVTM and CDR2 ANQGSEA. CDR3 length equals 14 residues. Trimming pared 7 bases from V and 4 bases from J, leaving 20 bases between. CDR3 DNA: TGCAGCGCGGTGTCTTTTGGGGATCAGTACGAGCAGTACTTC. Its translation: CSAVSFGDQYEQYF.

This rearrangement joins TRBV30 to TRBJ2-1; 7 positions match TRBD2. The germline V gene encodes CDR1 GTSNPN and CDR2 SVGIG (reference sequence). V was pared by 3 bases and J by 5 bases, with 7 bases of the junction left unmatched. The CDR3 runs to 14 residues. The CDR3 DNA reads TGTGCCTGGAGATCTAGCGGCCTCAACAATGAGCAGTTCTTC. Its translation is CAWRSSGLNNEQFF.

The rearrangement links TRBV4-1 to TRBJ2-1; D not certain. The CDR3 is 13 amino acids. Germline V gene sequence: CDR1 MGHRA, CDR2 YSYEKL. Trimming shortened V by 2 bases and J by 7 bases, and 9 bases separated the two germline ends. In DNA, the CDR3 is TGCGCCAGCAGCCAACCCGCCAGGAATGAGCAGTTCTTC. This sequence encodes CASSQPARNEQFF.

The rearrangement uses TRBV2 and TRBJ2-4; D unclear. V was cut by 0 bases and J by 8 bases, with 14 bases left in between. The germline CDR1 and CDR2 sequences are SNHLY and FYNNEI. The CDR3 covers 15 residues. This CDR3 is CASSEASVGLDIQYF. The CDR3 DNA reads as TGTGCCAGCAGTGAAGCGTCGGTTGGGTTAGACATTCAGTACTTC.